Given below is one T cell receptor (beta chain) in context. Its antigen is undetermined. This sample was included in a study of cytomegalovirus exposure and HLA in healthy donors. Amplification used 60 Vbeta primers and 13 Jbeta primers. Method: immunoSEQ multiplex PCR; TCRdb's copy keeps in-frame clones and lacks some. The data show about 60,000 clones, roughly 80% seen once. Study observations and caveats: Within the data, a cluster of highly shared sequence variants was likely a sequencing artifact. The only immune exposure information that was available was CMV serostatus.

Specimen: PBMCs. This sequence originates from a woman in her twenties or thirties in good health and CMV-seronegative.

As DNA, the CDR3 is TGTGCCAGCAGCGTAAACCCAGGCTCTGGAAACACCATATATTTT. Its protein product is CASSVNPGSGNTIYF. The chain employs TRBV9 and TRBJ1-3; D is unclear. Trimming took 1 base from V and 0 from J, leaving 8 bases between them. Per the germline V gene, CDR1 is SGDLS and CDR2 is YYNGEE. The CDR3 spans 15 residues.